This is a list of T cell receptor beta chains from one sample in a study of T cells expressing NK-cell markers. TCRdb re-called the 5' RACE reads; one entry per CDR3 protein, DNA not given. The sample includes roughly 450,000 distinct CDR3 sequences. The sequenced sample consisted of blood T cells: a sorted CD56 or NKG2C T cell subset, CD4+ or CD8+ T cells, or bulk PBMC T cells (not recorded which). The receptors originated from a woman between 50 and 59 years old in good health. Each CDR3 is given with its conserved first and last residue.

J	V	CDR3
TRBJ2-2	TRBV12-3/TRBV12-4	CASALAPMGTGELFF
TRBJ2-1	TRBV12-3/TRBV12-4	CASSFGGRVYNEQFF
TRBJ1-1	TRBV12-3/TRBV12-4	CASSQGPEAFF
TRBJ2-1	TRBV6-6	CASTLGTPQRYEQFF
TRBJ2-1	TRBV7-2	CASSNDRGQFF
TRBJ1-5	TRBV7-2	CASSLTGSSNQPQHF
TRBJ1-1	TRBV20-1	CSASQVVLSEAFF
TRBJ2-6	TRBV5-1	CASSLRGDSSGANVLTF
TRBJ2-6	TRBV11-3	CASSLVAGANVLTF
TRBJ1-4	TRBV7-7	CASSWTGEDEKLFF
TRBJ1-3	TRBV5-1	CASSLDGAMGNTIYF
TRBJ2-7	TRBV6-6	CASNRGTDSYEQYF
TRBJ2-3	TRBV5-5	CASSPLASSTDTQYF
TRBJ2-1	TRBV2	CASVVAGAHEQFF
TRBJ2-3	TRBV10-3	CAISELAGKSTDTQYF
TRBJ1-6	TRBV19	CASSIDSENSPLHF
TRBJ2-1	TRBV5-1	CASSLSGTKFYNEQFF
TRBJ2-1	TRBV5-1	CASSLGGTDSSYNEQFF
TRBJ2-3	TRBV4-1	CASSLSPLATDTQYF
TRBJ1-2	TRBV20-1	CSARGRGEDYGYTF
TRBJ2-1	TRBV25-1	CASSEADRVGNEQFF
TRBJ2-3	TRBV9	CASSVARTPGGRGDTQYF
TRBJ1-4	TRBV30	CAWSYDSRFEKLFF
TRBJ2-3	TRBV10-3	CAISGSTPGLAGGPYDTQYF
TRBJ2-1	TRBV7-9	CASSLSLGLAGVDDEQFF
TRBJ2-3	TRBV12-3/TRBV12-4	CASRFGTGSDTQYF
TRBJ2-1	TRBV10-3	CAIRRDSNILNEQFF
TRBJ2-1	TRBV6-1	CAGRGFSGEQFF